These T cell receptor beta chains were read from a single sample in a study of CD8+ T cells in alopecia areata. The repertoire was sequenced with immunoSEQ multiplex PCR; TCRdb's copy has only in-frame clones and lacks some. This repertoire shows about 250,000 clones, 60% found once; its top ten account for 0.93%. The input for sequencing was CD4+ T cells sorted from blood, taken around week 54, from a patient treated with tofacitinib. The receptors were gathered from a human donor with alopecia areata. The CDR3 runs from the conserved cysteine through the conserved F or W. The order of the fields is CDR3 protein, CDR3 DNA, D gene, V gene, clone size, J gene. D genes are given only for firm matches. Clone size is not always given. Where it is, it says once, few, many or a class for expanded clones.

cdr3_aa: CATRETQGQETQYF
cdr3_nt: TGTGCCACGCGAGAAACCCAGGGTCAAGAGACCCAGTACTTC
d_call: .
v_call: TRBV15
clone_size: .
j_call: TRBJ2-5

cdr3_aa: CASSLPGRSQETQYF
cdr3_nt: TGTGCCAGCAGCCTACCGGGACGGTCCCAAGAGACCCAGTACTTC
d_call: .
v_call: TRBV7-9
clone_size: .
j_call: TRBJ2-5

cdr3_aa: CASGTSVETQYF
cdr3_nt: TGCGCCAGCGGGACTAGCGTGGAGACCCAGTACTTC
d_call: TRBD2
v_call: TRBV5-1
clone_size: .
j_call: TRBJ2-5

cdr3_aa: CASRVGDSPLHF
cdr3_nt: TGTGCCAGCAGGGTTGGGGATTCACCCCTCCACTTT
d_call: .
v_call: TRBV25-1
clone_size: .
j_call: TRBJ1-6

cdr3_aa: CASSFTGTHGDTQYF
cdr3_nt: TGCGCCAGCAGCTTCACCGGGACCCACGGGGATACGCAGTATTTT
d_call: .
v_call: TRBV5-1
clone_size: .
j_call: TRBJ2-3

cdr3_aa: CASSPSQIPSSGNTIYF
cdr3_nt: TGTGCCAGCAGTCCATCACAGATTCCGAGCTCTGGAAACACCATATATTTT
d_call: .
v_call: TRBV27
clone_size: .
j_call: TRBJ1-3

cdr3_aa: CSVGDNQPQHF
cdr3_nt: TGCAGCGTGGGGGACAATCAGCCCCAGCATTTT
d_call: .
v_call: TRBV29-1
clone_size: .
j_call: TRBJ1-5

cdr3_aa: CASSYSISRGDNEQFF
cdr3_nt: TGTGCCAGCAGTTACTCGATCAGCAGGGGTGACAATGAGCAGTTCTTC
d_call: .
v_call: TRBV6-5
clone_size: .
j_call: TRBJ2-1

cdr3_aa: CASSLRQGSSYEQYF
cdr3_nt: TGTGCCAGCAGCTTACGTCAGGGGAGCTCCTACGAGCAGTACTTC
d_call: .
v_call: TRBV7-8
clone_size: few
j_call: TRBJ2-7

cdr3_aa: CASSLEGDQPQHF
cdr3_nt: TGTGCCAGCAGCCTAGAGGGTGATCAGCCCCAGCATTTT
d_call: .
v_call: TRBV11-1
clone_size: .
j_call: TRBJ1-5

cdr3_aa: CATSRDKEHRGALFF
cdr3_nt: TGTGCCACCAGCAGAGATAAGGAGCACAGGGGAGCGCTGTTTTTT
d_call: TRBD1
v_call: TRBV15
clone_size: few
j_call: TRBJ2-2

cdr3_aa: CSGGDTYEQYF
cdr3_nt: TGCAGTGGAGGGGACACCTACGAGCAGTACTTC
d_call: .
v_call: TRBV29-1
clone_size: .
j_call: TRBJ2-7

cdr3_aa: CAWTPREIHGYTF
cdr3_nt: TGTGCCTGGACGCCCCGGGAGATACATGGCTACACCTTC
d_call: .
v_call: TRBV30
clone_size: .
j_call: TRBJ1-2

cdr3_aa: CASSLVAGGNTGELFF
cdr3_nt: TGCGCCAGCAGCTTGGTGGCAGGGGGGAACACCGGGGAGCTGTTTTTT
d_call: TRBD1
v_call: TRBV5-1
clone_size: few
j_call: TRBJ2-2

cdr3_aa: CASSARGGVFNSPLHF
cdr3_nt: TGTGCCAGCAGTGCCAGGGGGGGCGTTTTTAATTCACCCCTCCACTTT
d_call: TRBD1
v_call: TRBV25-1
clone_size: .
j_call: TRBJ1-6

cdr3_aa: CASSQRKTQYF
cdr3_nt: TGTGCCAGCAGCCAGCGAAAGACCCAGTACTTC
d_call: .
v_call: TRBV13
clone_size: .
j_call: TRBJ2-5

cdr3_aa: CASSPGNGETQYF
cdr3_nt: TGTGCCAGCTCACCAGGGAATGGAGAGACCCAGTACTTC
d_call: .
v_call: TRBV18
clone_size: few
j_call: TRBJ2-5

cdr3_aa: CASSQQGTGANVLTF
cdr3_nt: TGTGCCAGCAGCCAACAGGGAACTGGGGCCAACGTCCTGACTTTC
d_call: .
v_call: TRBV4-2
clone_size: once
j_call: TRBJ2-6

cdr3_aa: CASSEALSTATDTQYF
cdr3_nt: TGTGCCAGCAGTGAAGCGCTCAGTACAGCCACAGATACGCAGTATTTT
d_call: .
v_call: TRBV6-1
clone_size: .
j_call: TRBJ2-3

cdr3_aa: CASSPRQGRYEQYF
cdr3_nt: TGTGCCAGCAGCCCAAGACAGGGAAGGTACGAGCAGTACTTC
d_call: TRBD1
v_call: TRBV11-2
clone_size: .
j_call: TRBJ2-7

cdr3_aa: CSVVGRNTGELFF
cdr3_nt: TGCAGCGTTGTAGGCAGGAACACCGGGGAGCTGTTTTTT
d_call: .
v_call: TRBV29-1
clone_size: .
j_call: TRBJ2-2

cdr3_aa: CASLGQGLQETQYF
cdr3_nt: TGTGCCAGCTTAGGACAGGGCCTCCAAGAGACCCAGTACTTC
d_call: TRBD1
v_call: TRBV6-6
clone_size: few
j_call: TRBJ2-5

cdr3_aa: CSAGKVNTEAFF
cdr3_nt: TGCAGCGCCGGGAAAGTGAACACTGAAGCTTTCTTT
d_call: .
v_call: TRBV29-1
clone_size: .
j_call: TRBJ1-1

cdr3_aa: CASAKSGEYTEAFF
cdr3_nt: TGTGCCAGCGCTAAGTCTGGGGAATACACTGAAGCTTTCTTT
d_call: .
v_call: TRBV18
clone_size: .
j_call: TRBJ1-1

cdr3_aa: CASNGWNTEAFF
cdr3_nt: TGTGCCAGCAACGGGTGGAACACTGAAGCTTTCTTT
d_call: .
v_call: TRBV5-4
clone_size: once
j_call: TRBJ1-1

cdr3_aa: CASSLVLHEQYF
cdr3_nt: TGCGCCAGCAGCTTGGTACTCCACGAGCAGTACTTC
d_call: .
v_call: TRBV5-1
clone_size: .
j_call: TRBJ2-7

cdr3_aa: CASSEMDQRHNEQFF
cdr3_nt: TGTGCCAGCAGTGAAATGGACCAGCGCCACAATGAGCAGTTCTTC
d_call: .
v_call: TRBV6-1
clone_size: .
j_call: TRBJ2-1

cdr3_aa: CAWSAGPKVTEAFF
cdr3_nt: TGTGCCTGGAGTGCAGGACCAAAGGTCACTGAAGCTTTCTTT
d_call: .
v_call: TRBV30
clone_size: .
j_call: TRBJ1-1

cdr3_aa: CASSSTGTGGNSPLHF
cdr3_nt: TGTGCCAGCAGCTCCACTGGGACAGGGGGCAATTCACCCCTCCACTTT
d_call: TRBD1
v_call: TRBV7-3
clone_size: .
j_call: TRBJ1-6

cdr3_aa: CAWSIGGLGEKLFF
cdr3_nt: TGTGCCTGGAGTATTGGGGGGCTGGGGGAAAAACTGTTTTTT
d_call: .
v_call: TRBV30
clone_size: .
j_call: TRBJ1-4

cdr3_aa: CASSFYGRNYGYTF
cdr3_nt: TGCGCCAGCAGCTTTTACGGCCGGAACTATGGCTACACCTTC
d_call: .
v_call: TRBV5-1
clone_size: few
j_call: TRBJ1-2

cdr3_aa: CAWRATGTGYNQPQHF
cdr3_nt: TGTGCCTGGAGGGCTACCGGGACAGGCTACAATCAGCCCCAGCATTTT
d_call: TRBD1
v_call: TRBV30
clone_size: .
j_call: TRBJ1-5

cdr3_aa: CSAANIEAFF
cdr3_nt: TGCAGTGCTGCAAATATTGAAGCTTTCTTT
d_call: .
v_call: TRBV20-1
clone_size: few
j_call: TRBJ1-1

cdr3_aa: CASWGGQSSYEQYF
cdr3_nt: TGTGCCAGCTGGGGGGGACAGAGCTCCTACGAGCAGTACTTC
d_call: .
v_call: TRBV2
clone_size: once
j_call: TRBJ2-7

cdr3_aa: CASSESNNSPLHF
cdr3_nt: TGTGCCAGCAGTGAATCGAATAATTCACCCCTCCACTTT
d_call: .
v_call: TRBV6-1
clone_size: .
j_call: TRBJ1-6

cdr3_aa: CASSSKQAGEQYF
cdr3_nt: TGTGCCAGCAGCTCAAAACAGGCGGGAGAGCAGTACTTC
d_call: .
v_call: TRBV7-9
clone_size: .
j_call: TRBJ2-7

cdr3_aa: CASSLIAGGRGTQYF
cdr3_nt: TGTGCCAGCAGTTTAATAGCGGGGGGACGGGGGACCCAGTACTTC
d_call: TRBD2
v_call: TRBV27
clone_size: .
j_call: TRBJ2-5

cdr3_aa: CASSTGTASYEQYF
cdr3_nt: TGTGCCAGCAGCACGGGGACAGCCTCCTACGAGCAGTACTTC
d_call: TRBD1
v_call: TRBV9
clone_size: .
j_call: TRBJ2-7

cdr3_aa: CAWRSPGQGMDQPQHF
cdr3_nt: TGTGCCTGGAGGTCTCCGGGACAGGGGATGGATCAGCCCCAGCATTTT
d_call: TRBD1
v_call: TRBV30
clone_size: .
j_call: TRBJ1-5

cdr3_aa: CASSEAWELFF
cdr3_nt: TGTGCCAGCAGTGAGGCCTGGGAGCTGTTTTTT
d_call: .
v_call: TRBV2
clone_size: .
j_call: TRBJ2-2

cdr3_aa: CASRGTGASLHF
cdr3_nt: TGTGCCAGCAGAGGGACAGGCGCGTCCCTCCACTTT
d_call: TRBD1
v_call: TRBV7-2
clone_size: .
j_call: TRBJ1-6

cdr3_aa: CASSPKLAGAYQETQYF
cdr3_nt: TGTGCCAGCAGCCCGAAACTAGCGGGGGCCTACCAAGAGACCCAGTACTTC
d_call: TRBD2
v_call: TRBV7-9
clone_size: .
j_call: TRBJ2-5

cdr3_aa: CASVGGGNQPQHF
cdr3_nt: TGTGCCAGCGTCGGGGGAGGCAATCAGCCCCAGCATTTT
d_call: .
v_call: TRBV2
clone_size: .
j_call: TRBJ1-5

cdr3_aa: CASSFGISTDTQYF
cdr3_nt: TGTGCCAGCAGTTTCGGTATTTCCACAGATACGCAGTATTTT
d_call: .
v_call: TRBV27
clone_size: once
j_call: TRBJ2-3

cdr3_aa: CASSELYTGSYEQYF
cdr3_nt: TGTGCCAGCAGTGAACTTTACACAGGGTCCTACGAGCAGTACTTC
d_call: .
v_call: TRBV25-1
clone_size: .
j_call: TRBJ2-7

cdr3_aa: CAWTDRVRLNEQFF
cdr3_nt: TGTGCCTGGACGGACAGGGTCCGGCTGAATGAGCAGTTCTTC
d_call: TRBD1
v_call: TRBV30
clone_size: .
j_call: TRBJ2-1